The clone carrying this T cell receptor beta chain has a handful of counts. Its specificity is unknown. The source material, RNA transcripts, was used to amplify TCR beta CDR3 regions. HTBI primers were the set used in a first-round RT-PCR of the TCR CDR3. TCRdb processed the multiplex PCR reads anew with MiXCR; each CDR3 protein has one entry. The data hold around 660,000 distinct CDR3 sequences, with less than 45% observed a single time. Germline V gene data show CDR1 as MNHEY and CDR2 as SVGAGI. The CDR3 runs to 13 residues. Trimming stripped 0 bases from V and 5 bases from J, with 4 bases between. The data are from a study of T cells in Graves' hyperthyroidism and ophthalmopathy. Study-wide points: Most thyroid clonotypes that were expanded above 0.001 also turned up in blood. Ophthalmopathy, which appeared later, was predicted by the model a median 6.5 months before onset.

The sequencing input was peripheral blood or thyroid tissue (not recorded which). The J gene is TRBJ2-2, the V gene TRBV6-5; D gene uncertain. This sequence was found in an adult man with Graves' disease, either hyperthyroidism or ophthalmopathy (not recorded which). DNA for the CDR3: TGTGCCAGCAGTTACTCACAGACCGGGGAGCTGTTTTTT. Translating it yields CASSYSQTGELFF.